These T cell receptor beta chains were read from a single sample in a study of OX40 agonist ivuxolimab in advanced cancers. Sequencing was performed with immunoSEQ multiplex PCR; in TCRdb, only in-frame clones are kept and a portion is missing. Of some 99,000 clones in the sample, around 88% were seen once. The sample consisted of CD4+ or CD8+ T cells sorted from blood, taken in a trial of the OX40 agonist ivuxolimab. The receptor source for this set is an adult with an advanced solid tumor such as melanoma, head and neck, liver or kidney cancer. CDR3s include the opening cysteine and the closing phenylalanine or tryptophan. A D gene is named only where the DNA matches it firmly. Rows give clone size only sometimes, using once, few, many, or a class for an expanded clone.

v_gene,abundance,len,j_gene,d_gene,CDR3nt,CDR3aa
TRBV12-5,.,14,TRBJ2-5,.,TGTGCTAGTGGCCAAGGACAGAGGCAAGAGACCCAGTACTTC,CASGQGQRQETQYF
TRBV10-3,.,14,TRBJ1-1,.,TGTGCCATCAGTGAGTCTGGGCTCGTCGCTGAAGCTTTCTTT,CAISESGLVAEAFF
TRBV6-5,few,13,TRBJ2-2,.,TGTGCCAGCAGATCAGGAAGGACCGGGGAGCTGTTTTTT,CASRSGRTGELFF
TRBV29-1,.,11,TRBJ2-5,.,TGCAGCGTTGAGCTGAGTGAGACCCAGTACTTC,CSVELSETQYF
TRBV19,.,18,TRBJ2-6,.,TGTGCCAGTAGTATAGCGCCAGGGTGGGGCTCTGGGGCCAACGTCCTGACTTTC,CASSIAPGWGSGANVLTF
TRBV5-1,.,12,TRBJ1-2,TRBD1,TGCGCCAGCAGCGGGGACAGCTATGGCTACACCTTC,CASSGDSYGYTF
TRBV6-6,.,13,TRBJ2-5,.,TGTGCCAGCAGTTACTCGGACCAAGAGACCCAGTACTTC,CASSYSDQETQYF
TRBV7-9,few,13,TRBJ1-2,.,TGTGCCAGCAGCTTCTCAGCTAACTATGGCTACACCTTC,CASSFSANYGYTF
TRBV10-3,.,11,TRBJ2-5,.,TGTGCCATCAGTGGAGGGGAGACCCAGTACTTC,CAISGGETQYF
TRBV9,.,15,TRBJ2-5,TRBD2,TGTGCCAGCAGCGTAGCTGGGGGGGGTCCGGAGACCCAGTACTTC,CASSVAGGGPETQYF
TRBV5-4,.,16,TRBJ2-7,.,TGTGCCAGCAGCATTCAGCTAGAGACCTTCTCCTACGAGCAGTACTTC,CASSIQLETFSYEQYF
TRBV7-7,.,15,TRBJ2-1,TRBD1,TGTGCTAGCAGCCTCGGACAGGGACTCTACAATGAGCAGTTCTTC,CASSLGQGLYNEQFF
TRBV7-9,few,13,TRBJ2-7,.,TGTGCCAGCAGCCCAACCCAGGCCTACGAGCAGTACTTC,CASSPTQAYEQYF
TRBV5-4,.,13,TRBJ2-7,.,TGTGCCAGCAGCTTGAGGGAAGCCTACGAGCAGTACTTC,CASSLREAYEQYF
TRBV6-6,.,14,TRBJ2-7,TRBD1,TGTGCCAGCAGTTACTCGGGACAGTCCTACGAGCAGTACTTC,CASSYSGQSYEQYF
TRBV6-5,.,14,TRBJ1-3,.,TGTGCCAGCAGGAAACAGAGGGGGGGAAACACCATATATTTT,CASRKQRGGNTIYF
TRBV7-3,.,13,TRBJ1-1,.,TGTGCCAGCAGCTTGTCCGGGAACACTGAAGCTTTCTTT,CASSLSGNTEAFF
TRBV11-2,.,12,TRBJ2-1,TRBD1,TGTGCCAGCAGCTCACAGGGGGGTGAGCAGTTCTTC,CASSSQGGEQFF
TRBV7-8,once,14,TRBJ1-2,.,TGTGCCAGCAGCTTAGCCCTAAAACAGGGAAGCTACACCTTC,CASSLALKQGSYTF
TRBV4-3,.,16,TRBJ2-1,TRBD2,TGCGCCAGCAGCCAAGATGCGGCGGGGGGGCACAATGAGCAGTTCTTC,CASSQDAAGGHNEQFF
TRBV19,.,17,TRBJ2-3,.,TGTGCCAGTAGTGCCCGCACACAAACCTTCTTCACAGATACGCAGTATTTT,CASSARTQTFFTDTQYF
TRBV5-1,.,15,TRBJ2-7,.,TGCGCCAGCAGCTTGGTGCCCGCTGGCTCCTACGAGCAGTACTTC,CASSLVPAGSYEQYF
TRBV28,.,13,TRBJ1-5,.,TGTGCCAGCACCTATCAGGGAGATCAGCCCCAGCATTTT,CASTYQGDQPQHF
TRBV27,few,14,TRBJ1-1,.,TGTGCCAGCAGGGCCGGGAGATTGAACACTGAAGCTTTCTTT,CASRAGRLNTEAFF
TRBV19,few,15,TRBJ2-1,TRBD2,TGTGCCAGTAGTATCTCTAGCGGGGGACGGGATGAGCAGTTCTTC,CASSISSGGRDEQFF
TRBV10-1,once,14,TRBJ2-7,.,TGCGCCAGCAGTGAGTCGGGCGGACCCTACGAGCAGTACTTC,CASSESGGPYEQYF
TRBV5-8,.,17,TRBJ2-2,.,TGTGCCAGCAGCTTGAGGTCGGGACTGGGCGGCACCGGGGAGCTGTTTTTT,CASSLRSGLGGTGELFF
TRBV19,.,15,TRBJ1-4,.,TGTGCCAGTAGCCCCCCGGGGCAGGCCAATGAAAAACTGTTTTTT,CASSPPGQANEKLFF
TRBV9,.,16,TRBJ2-7,TRBD1,TGTGCCAGCAGCGTAGCCGCTGGGGACAGACTACGAGAGCAGTACTTC,CASSVAAGDRLREQYF
TRBV7-9,.,14,TRBJ1-1,.,TGTGCCAGCAGCTTCGGGACGGGCTACACTGAAGCTTTCTTT,CASSFGTGYTEAFF
TRBV5-1,.,12,TRBJ1-1,.,TGCGCCAGCAGCTTGGCCCTCGGGGAAGCTTTCTTT,CASSLALGEAFF
TRBV15,once,15,TRBJ2-7,TRBD1,TGTGCCACCAGCAGGGCCGGGACAGGGTCCGTCGAGCAGTACTTC,CATSRAGTGSVEQYF
TRBV7-9,once,17,TRBJ1-3,.,TGTGCCAGCAGTTCACTTAGGGGGTCCGTCTCTGGAAACACCATATATTTT,CASSSLRGSVSGNTIYF